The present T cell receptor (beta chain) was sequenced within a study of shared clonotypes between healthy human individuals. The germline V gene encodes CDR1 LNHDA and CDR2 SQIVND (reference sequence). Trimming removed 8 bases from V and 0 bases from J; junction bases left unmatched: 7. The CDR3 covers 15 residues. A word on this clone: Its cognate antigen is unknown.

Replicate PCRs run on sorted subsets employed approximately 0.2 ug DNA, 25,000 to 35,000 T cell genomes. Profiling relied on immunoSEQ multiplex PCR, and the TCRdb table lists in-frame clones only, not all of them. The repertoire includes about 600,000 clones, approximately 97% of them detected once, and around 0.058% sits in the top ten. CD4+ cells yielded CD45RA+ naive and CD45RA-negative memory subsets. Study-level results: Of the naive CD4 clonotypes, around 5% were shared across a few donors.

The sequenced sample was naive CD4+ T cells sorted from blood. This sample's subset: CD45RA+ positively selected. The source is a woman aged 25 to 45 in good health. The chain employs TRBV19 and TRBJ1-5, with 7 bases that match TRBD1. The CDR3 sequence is CASGRQGDSNQPQHF. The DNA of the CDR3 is TGTGCCAGTGGCAGACAGGGCGATAGCAATCAGCCCCAGCATTTT.